The clone carrying this T cell receptor beta chain occurred many times. Those patients picked for sequencing had displayed CD8+CD57+ cell expansion on flow cytometry. Each patient gave a blood sample that was collected before any therapy had been received. These data come from a study of CD8+CD57+ T cells in acquired aplastic anemia. As for the study in general: Quantities of DNA derived from sorted CD4+ and CD8+ cells averaged around 3 ug.

V lost 6 bases to trimming and J lost 3 bases, with 9 bases between them. The CDR3 runs 13 residues. The germline CDR1 and CDR2 sequences are MNHEY and SVGEGT. Genomic DNA provided the template from which TCR beta VDJ and CDR3 profiles were obtained. TCRdb re-analysed the reads in MiXCR, keeping a single row per CDR3 protein. Of about 160,000 distinct CDR3 sequences in the sample, 71% were seen once. Sequencing used sorted CD4+, CD8+, or CD8+CD57+ T cells (not recorded which) from PBMCs. The rearrangement joins TRBV6-2 or TRBV6-3 to TRBJ2-1; D unclear. This receptor was obtained from a human donor with aplastic anemia. The CDR3 here is CASSLRSYNEQFF. In DNA form, the CDR3 reads TGTGCCAGCAGCCTACGCAGCTACAATGAGCAGTTCTTC.